This T cell receptor (beta chain) was retrieved from a study of blood T cell repertoires in COVID-19. Study information: Some COVID-19 samples were acute and others convalescent; all came from the United States, Italy and Spain. From T cells, B-cell-depleted T cells, or PBMCs came the material, which was cDNA or gDNA.

Methods used by the authors: The authors estimated nucleated cell counts from reference gene primer amplification. TCRdb's table, derived via immunoSEQ multiplex PCR, lists solely in-frame clones and lacks some. From that table come the V and J calls and clone size; the DNA was used to work out D and trimming. The table shows roughly 170,000 clones, with approximately 84% occurring only once. CDR1 is SGDLS and CDR2 is YYNGEE in the germline V gene. The CDR3 spans 16 residues. The V gene lost 6 bases and the J gene lost 1 base, with 16 bases spanning the gap. The chain recombines TRBV9 with TRBJ2-2; possibly TRBD1 for D (7 bases). This sequence was found in a man between 35 and 55 years old who had recovered from COVID-19. The source material was peripheral blood. In nucleotides, the CDR3 is TGTGCCAGCAAATCGCGGGACAGCGTGAACACCGGGGAGCTGTTTTTT. It specifies CASKSRDSVNTGELFF. Full variable domain (outside the CDR3, taken from reference TRBV9 and TRBJ2-2): DSGVTQTPKHLITATGQRVTLRCSPRSGDLSVYWYQQSLDQGLQFLIQYYNGEERAKGNILERFSAQQFPDLHSELNLSSLELGDSALYFCASKSRDSVNTGELFFGEGSRLTVL.